Sequencing of this T cell receptor (beta chain) was carried out in a study of PD-1 blockade in classical Hodgkin lymphoma. Study results and limitations: CD4+ TCR diversity, unlike CD8+, climbed significantly by C4D1.

Only in-frame clones appear in the TCRdb table, and some are missing; sequencing was by immunoSEQ multiplex PCR. Seen here are more than 30,000 clones, over 60% observed once, and the top ten hold about 15%. Relapses following autologous stem cell transplantation were seen in all patients, with brentuximab vedotin exposure varying. This clone was observed a single time. The antigen is undetermined. CDR1 is LGHNA, CDR2 YSLEER, per germline. The CDR3 consists of 14 residues. Trimming pared 1 base from V and 0 bases from J, leaving 7 bases between. The receptor comes from a human donor with classical Hodgkin lymphoma. The chain couples TRBV4-3 to TRBJ2-7; no definite D call. Specimen: peripheral blood mononuclear cells (PBMCs), collected before the second cycle of nivolumab. The CDR3 region is CASSQAPFSYEQYF. The CDR3 DNA reads TGCGCCAGCAGCCAAGCGCCATTCTCCTACGAGCAGTACTTC.